The 14 T cell receptor beta chains listed next were all sequenced from one sample in a study of blood T cells in healthy people across ages. Primers used in a second PCR of roughly 7 to 12 cycles were a sample-barcoded 5' primer and a J-beta primer mix. Using its own MiXCR run on the 5' RACE reads, TCRdb lists one record per CDR3 protein. The profile shows approximately 800,000 distinct CDR3 sequences, about a quarter of them singletons. This same sample was also part of a study on T cells of mothers and their children.

The sequenced material came from blood. The origin of the receptors is a boy aged 5 to 17 in good health.

Here the CDR3 reads CASSAVRAGPTGELFF. DNA of the CDR3: TGTGCCAGCAGCGCGGTTCGGGCAGGGCCCACCGGGGAGCTGTTTTTT. This chain joins TRBV2 and TRBJ2-2; maybe TRBD1 (5 bases). CDR1 and CDR2 from the germline V gene are SNHLY and FYNNEI. The CDR3 length is 16 residues. Trimming left V 6 bases short and J 4 bases short, with 18 bases between.

The chain uses TRBV20-1 and TRBJ2-6, with 12 bases fitting TRBD2. The CDR3 runs to 19 residues. Per the germline V gene, CDR1 is DFQATT and CDR2 is SNEGSKA (reference sequence). The V gene end was trimmed by 1 base and the J gene end by 0 bases; junction bases not matched to a gene: 7. The CDR3 here is CSARGTSGKGFSGANVLTF. CDR3 coding DNA: TGCAGTGCTAGAGGGACTAGCGGGAAAGGTTTCTCTGGGGCCAACGTCCTGACTTTC.

This chain uses TRBV10-3 with TRBJ2-7; D is unresolved. The germline CDR1 and CDR2 sequences are ENHRY and SYGVKD. Trimming shortened V by 0 bases and J by 6 bases, and 12 bases separated the two germline ends. This CDR3 spans 14 amino acids. The CDR3 DNA sequence: TGTGCCATCAGTGAGTCGACATTCACGTCCGAGCAGTACTTC. It yields the protein CAISESTFTSEQYF.

V and J are TRBV20-1 and TRBJ1-5; 11 bases align to TRBD1. The V and J ends lost 5 bases and 6 bases, in that order; junction bases with no gene match: 12. CDR1 and CDR2 from the germline V gene are DFQATT and SNEGSKA (reference sequence). The CDR3 is 16 residues long. DNA of the CDR3: TGCAGTGCTGTCATCCCCGGAGGACAGGGGGCTCAGCCCCAGCATTTT. As protein: CSAVIPGGQGAQPQHF.

The rearrangement links TRBV20-1 to TRBJ2-7; 11 bases align to TRBD2. The germline gives CDR1 DFQATT, CDR2 SNEGSKA (reference sequence). The CDR3 contains 13 residues. Unmatched junction bases numbered 2, after V lost 2 bases and J lost 5 bases. CDR3 sequence (DNA): TGCAGTGCTAGAAATAGCGGGGGGGACGAGCAGTACTTC. Protein: CSARNSGGDEQYF.

This clonotype has a handful of counts. J is TRBJ1-4 and V is TRBV4-2, with D possibly TRBD1 on 5 matching bases. This CDR3 has 15 residues. The germline V gene encodes CDR1 LGHNA and CDR2 YNFKEQ. V was pared by 4 bases and J by 3 bases, with 12 bases between. The CDR3 sequence is CASSLRGESNEKLFF. The CDR3 DNA reads TGTGCCAGCAGCCTTAGGGGCGAATCTAATGAAAAACTGTTTTTT.

This clonotype turned up a few times. J is TRBJ2-7 and V is TRBV7-6; D perhaps matches TRBD2 (6 bases). Deletions cut 1 base from V and 3 bases from J, with 10 bases between. The CDR3 is 14 amino acids. CDR1 is SGHVS and CDR2 is FNYEAQ in the germline V gene. CDR3 nucleotide sequence: TGTGCCAGCAGCTTAGAACAGGAGGGCTACGAGCAGTACTTC. Translated, it gives CASSLEQEGYEQYF.

The chain combines TRBV5-1 with TRBJ2-5; the D gene could be TRBD1 or TRBD2 (6 bases each). Deletions cut 0 bases from V and 6 bases from J, with 21 bases between. CDR1 is SGHRS, CDR2 YFSETQ, per germline. The CDR3 is 17 amino acids. This chain's CDR3 is CASSLGVRDGGLQTQYF. For the CDR3, the DNA is TGCGCCAGCAGCTTGGGCGTTCGGGACGGGGGCTTACAGACCCAGTACTTC.

The chain has TRBV18 and TRBJ2-4; maybe TRBD1 (6 bases). Trimming pared 4 bases from V and 5 bases from J, leaving 24 bases between. CDR3 length equals 18 residues. CDR1 is KGHSH, CDR2 LQKENI, per germline. Here the CDR3 DNA reads TGTGCCAGCTCACATTGGGGGCAGGGAACCGATCTAGAAAACATTCAGTACTTC. Translation: CASSHWGQGTDLENIQYF.

The chain employs TRBV5-5 and TRBJ2-5; D might be TRBD2 (5 bases). The better agreement between TRBJ2-1 and the DNA end casts doubt on the J call. The CDR3 totals 15 residues. Germline V CDR1 and CDR2: SGHKS, YYEKEE (reference sequence). The CDR3 here is CASSLALSVRDEQFF. CDR3 DNA: TGTGCCAGCAGCTTGGCCCTCTCCGTGCGGGATGAGCAGTTCTTC.

The V gene is TRBV6-6, the J gene TRBJ1-2; a weak D match, TRBD1 (5 bases). Germline lookup yields CDR1 MNHNY and CDR2 SVGAGI (reference sequence). CDR3 size: 16 residues. Trimming stripped 2 bases from V and 6 bases from J, with 19 bases between. The CDR3 reads CASSYGRASRVDGYTF. The DNA for the CDR3 is TGTGCCAGCAGTTACGGCAGGGCCTCGAGGGTCGATGGCTACACCTTC.

Only one count was recorded for this clonotype. The J gene is TRBJ1-1, the V gene TRBV6-5; D is undetermined. The CDR3 consists of 11 residues. The ends were cut back, 7 bases at V and 8 bases at J, with 11 bases in the middle. Germline CDR1 is MNHEY and CDR2 is SVGAGI. The CDR3 spells CASTRFGEAFF. CDR3 nucleotide sequence: TGTGCCAGCACCAGATTCGGCGAAGCTTTCTTT.

This clonotype occurred a few times. V is TRBV20-1 and J is TRBJ1-3; D uncertain. CDR1 and CDR2 from the germline V gene are DFQATT and SNEGSKA (reference sequence). V lost 3 bases to trimming and J lost 0 bases, with 15 bases between them. CDR3 length equals 16 residues. This CDR3 reads CSASRGYFFSGNTIYF. CDR3 in DNA: TGCAGTGCTAGCCGGGGATATTTTTTCTCTGGAAACACCATATATTTT.

J is TRBJ1-2 and V is TRBV3-1, with D possibly TRBD1 on 5 matching bases. V lost 1 base and J lost 5, with 20 bases in between. The CDR3 runs 17 residues. Germline values: CDR1 LGHDT, CDR2 YNNKEL (reference sequence). CDR3 protein: CASSQGGERGVRYGYTF. CDR3 coding DNA: TGTGCCAGCAGCCAAGGCGGCGAGCGGGGGGTTCGGTATGGCTACACCTTC.